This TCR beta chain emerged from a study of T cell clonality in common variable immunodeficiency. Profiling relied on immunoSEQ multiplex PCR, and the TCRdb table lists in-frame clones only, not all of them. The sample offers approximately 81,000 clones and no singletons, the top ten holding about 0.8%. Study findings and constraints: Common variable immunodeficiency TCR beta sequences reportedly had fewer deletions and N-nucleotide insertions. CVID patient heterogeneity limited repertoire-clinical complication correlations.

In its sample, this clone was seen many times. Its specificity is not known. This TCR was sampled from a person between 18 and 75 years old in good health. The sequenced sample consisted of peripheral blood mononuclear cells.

The CDR3 DNA, read in part, is TGTGCCAGCAGCTTAGCCGGGACTAGCGCCAAGGACGAG. The encoded protein is CASSLAGTSAKDE. The CDR3 reads in full as CASSLAGTSAKDEQYF. This chain uses TRBV7-2 with TRBJ2-7, with 10 bases identical to TRBD2. The read ends 3 residues before the CDR3 terminus; that terminus is restored from the germline J gene. The CDR3 sequence is 16 residues long. CDR1 and CDR2 (germline): SGHTA, FQGNSA. J gave up 5 bases and V 0 bases, and 7 bases lay outside the gene matches. The full variable domain, its missing parts supplied by reference TRBV7-2 and TRBJ2-7, is GAGVSQSPSNKVTEKGKDVELRCDPISGHTALYWYRQSLGQGLEFLIYFQGNSAPDKSGLPSDRFSAERTGGSVSTLTIQRTQQEDSAVYLCASSLAGTSAKDEQYFGPGTRLTVT.